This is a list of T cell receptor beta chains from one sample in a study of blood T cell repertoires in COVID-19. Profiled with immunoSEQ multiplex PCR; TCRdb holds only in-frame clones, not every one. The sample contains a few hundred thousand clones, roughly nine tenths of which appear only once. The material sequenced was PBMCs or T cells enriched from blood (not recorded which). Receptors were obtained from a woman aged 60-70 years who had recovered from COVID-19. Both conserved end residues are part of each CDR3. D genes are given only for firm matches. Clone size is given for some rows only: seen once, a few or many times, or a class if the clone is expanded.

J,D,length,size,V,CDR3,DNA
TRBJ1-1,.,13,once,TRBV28,CASNPRGYTEAFF,TGTGCCAGCAACCCCCGGGGATACACTGAAGCTTTCTTT
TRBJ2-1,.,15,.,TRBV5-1,CASSLSGMTYNEQFF,TGCGCCAGCAGCTTGTCAGGGATGACCTACAATGAGCAGTTCTTC
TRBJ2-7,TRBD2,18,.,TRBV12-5,CASGLVLTSREGGGEQYF,TGTGCTAGTGGTTTGGTACTCACCTCCCGGGAGGGGGGGGGCGAGCAGTACTTC
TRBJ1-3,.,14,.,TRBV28,CASSLGGSGNTIYF,TGTGCCAGCAGTTTGGGGGGGTCTGGAAACACCATATATTTT
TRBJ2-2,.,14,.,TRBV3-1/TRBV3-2,CASSGREYTGELFF,TGTGCCAGCAGCGGTCGGGAATACACCGGGGAGCTGTTTTTT
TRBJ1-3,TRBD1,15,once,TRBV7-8,CASSLTGDSGNTIYF,TGTGCCAGCAGCCTCACCGGGGACAGCGGAAACACCATATATTTT
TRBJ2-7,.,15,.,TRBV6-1,CASSEALQGSYGQYF,TGTGCCAGCAGTGAAGCGCTCCAGGGTTCCTACGGGCAGTACTTC
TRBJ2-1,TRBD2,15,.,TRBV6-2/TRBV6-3,CASSYSTSGGSEQFF,TGTGCCAGCAGTTACTCGACTAGCGGGGGGAGTGAGCAGTTCTTC
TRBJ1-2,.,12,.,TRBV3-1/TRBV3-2,CASSPGQHGYTF,TGTGCCAGCAGCCCGGGACAACACGGCTACACCTTC
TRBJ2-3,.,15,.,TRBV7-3,CASSFTASRADTQYF,TGTGCCAGCAGCTTTACGGCCTCTAGAGCAGATACGCAGTATTTT
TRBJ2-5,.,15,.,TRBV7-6,CASSQQFGGAETQYF,TGTGCCAGCAGCCAGCAGTTTGGGGGGGCGGAGACCCAGTACTTC
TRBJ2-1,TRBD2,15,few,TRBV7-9,CASSLSGGPWGEQFF,TGTGCCAGCAGCCTCAGCGGGGGCCCGTGGGGCGAGCAGTTCTTC
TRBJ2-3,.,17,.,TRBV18,CASSTPLAGGGTDTQYF,TGTGCCAGCTCTACCCCCCTAGCAGGCGGAGGCACAGATACGCAGTATTTT
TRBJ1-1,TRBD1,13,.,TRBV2,CATRQGTNTEAFF,TGTGCCACCAGACAGGGGACGAACACTGAAGCTTTCTTT
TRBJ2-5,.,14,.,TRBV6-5,CASSSTGPVGTQYF,TGTGCCAGCAGTTCGACAGGCCCCGTAGGGACCCAGTACTTC
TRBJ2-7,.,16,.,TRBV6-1,CASSEATAARRNEQYF,TGTGCCAGCAGTGAAGCGACGGCCGCCCGGAGGAACGAGCAGTACTTC
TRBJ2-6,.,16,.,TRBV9,CASSLSGGGGANVLTF,TGTGCCAGCAGCCTCTCAGGAGGGGGGGGAGCCAACGTCCTGACTTTC
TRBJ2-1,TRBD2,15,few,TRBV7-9,CASSFLAGGHNEQFF,TGTGCCAGCAGCTTTTTAGCGGGGGGACACAATGAGCAGTTCTTC
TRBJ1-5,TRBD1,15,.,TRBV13,CASSRQGGSNQPQHF,TGTGCCAGCAGTCGACAGGGGGGTAGCAATCAGCCCCAGCATTTT
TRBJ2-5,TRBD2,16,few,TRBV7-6,CASSQKTTSGEKTQYF,TGTGCCAGCAGCCAAAAGACCACTAGCGGGGAGAAGACCCAGTACTTC
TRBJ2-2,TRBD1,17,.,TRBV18,CASSPLTQGTNTGELFF,TGTGCCAGCTCACCACTTACACAGGGGACGAACACCGGGGAGCTGTTTTTT
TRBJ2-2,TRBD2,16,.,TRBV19,CASSIMAGGRTGELFF,TGTGCCAGTAGTATTATGGCGGGAGGTCGGACCGGGGAGCTGTTTTTT
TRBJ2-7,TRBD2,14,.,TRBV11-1,CASSLTSGGYEQYF,TGTGCCAGCAGCTTAACGTCCGGGGGGTACGAGCAGTACTTC
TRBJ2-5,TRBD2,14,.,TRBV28,CASTNRAGVETQYF,TGTGCCAGCACCAACCGCGCGGGGGTGGAGACCCAGTACTTC
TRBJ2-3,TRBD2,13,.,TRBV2,CASSETSGVTQYF,TGTGCCAGCAGTGAAACTAGCGGGGTTACGCAGTATTTT
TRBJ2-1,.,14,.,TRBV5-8,CASSRTGSTNEQFF,TGTGCCAGCAGCCGGACCGGGAGTACCAATGAGCAGTTCTTC
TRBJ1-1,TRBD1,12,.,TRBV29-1,CSVTGGLAEAFF,TGCAGCGTGACAGGGGGCCTGGCTGAAGCTTTCTTT
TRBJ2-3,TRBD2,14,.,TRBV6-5,CAIKMSGGLDTQYF,TGTGCCATCAAGATGTCGGGAGGGCTGGATACGCAGTATTTT
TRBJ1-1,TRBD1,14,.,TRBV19,CASTAGGPNTEAFF,TGTGCCAGTACAGCAGGGGGGCCGAACACTGAAGCTTTCTTT
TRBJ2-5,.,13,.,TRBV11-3,CASSLGEEETQYF,TGTGCCAGCAGCTTAGGAGAGGAAGAGACCCAGTACTTC